This passage covers 22 T cell receptor beta chains from one sample sequenced in a study of blood T cell repertoires in COVID-19. The protocol was immunoSEQ multiplex PCR, while the TCRdb copy is restricted to in-frame clones and leaves out a portion. The sample holds over 25,000 clones, about 86% seen once. The source material was peripheral blood. These receptors all stem from a man between 65 and 85 years old with acute or convalescent COVID-19.

This clone has only a few counts. The CDR3 protein is CASSPPSARWSYEQYF. The DNA for the CDR3 is TGTGCCAGCAGCCCCCCCTCGGCTAGATGGTCCTACGAGCAGTACTTC. This sequence joins TRBV7-9 and TRBJ2-7, with no clear D. Germline V gene lookup returns CDR1 SEHNR and CDR2 FQNEAQ (reference sequence). V lost 5 bases to trimming and J lost 1 base, with 18 bases between them. The CDR3 is 16 amino acids.

The rearrangement links TRBV7-2 to TRBJ2-2, with 7 bases identical to TRBD1. The CDR3 covers 15 residues. V shed 5 bases, J shed 8 bases, and the junction held 11 bases outside the gene matches. CDR1 and CDR2 (germline): SGHTA, FQGNSA. The CDR3 reads CASSNRGATGGELFF. Written as DNA, the CDR3 is TGTGCCAGCAGCAACAGGGGCGCCACTGGGGGGGAGCTGTTTTTT.

V usage is TRBV5-1 and J usage is TRBJ1-1; D is unclear. Trimming cost V 0 bases and J 6 bases, with 12 bases left between them. The CDR3 extends over 14 amino acids. Germline CDR1 is SGHRS and CDR2 is YFSETQ. CDR3 in DNA: TGCGCCAGCAGCTTGGGCGGGGAAGTAGCTGAAGCTTTCTTT. Protein: CASSLGGEVAEAFF.

V gene TRBV5-1 combines with J gene TRBJ1-1; TRBD1 matches 10 bases. Germline assignment: CDR1 SGHRS and CDR2 YFSETQ. The CDR3 has 14 amino acids. V lost 5 bases, J lost 4 bases, and 5 bases stayed unmatched. CDR3 nucleotide sequence: TGCGCCAGCAGGGGACAGGGGAGCAGCACTGAAGCTTTCTTT. Its protein product is CASRGQGSSTEAFF.

This chain uses TRBV19 with TRBJ1-5; 9 nucleotides agree with TRBD1. This CDR3 has 15 residues. V was pared by 5 bases and J by 1 base, with 3 bases of the junction left unmatched. CDR1 and CDR2 from the germline V gene are LNHDA and SQIVND (reference sequence). CDR3 sequence reads: CASSLGTGSNQPQHF. The CDR3 nucleotides read TGTGCCAGTAGTCTCGGGACAGGGAGCAATCAGCCCCAGCATTTT.

The chain combines TRBV19 with TRBJ2-3; 7 bases map to TRBD1. V was pared by 5 bases and J by 4 bases, with 3 bases of the junction left unmatched. CDR1 LNHDA and CDR2 SQIVND come from the germline V gene (reference sequence). The CDR3 extends over 13 amino acids. The CDR3 protein is CASSAQGADTQYF. The CDR3 region has the DNA TGTGCCAGTAGTGCGCAGGGGGCAGATACGCAGTATTTT.

This rearrangement joins TRBV18 to TRBJ2-5; 7 positions match TRBD1. V was pared by 3 bases and J by 2 bases, with 6 bases of the junction left unmatched. This CDR3 region has 15 residues. Germline assignment: CDR1 KGHSH and CDR2 LQKENI. CDR3 DNA sequence: TGTGCCAGCTCACCCCCGGACAGGAGACAAGAGACCCAGTACTTC. Protein sequence: CASSPPDRRQETQYF.

This chain joins TRBV19 and TRBJ2-7, with D tentatively TRBD2 (6 bases). Germline assignment: CDR1 LNHDA and CDR2 SQIVND (reference sequence). Trimming took off 3 bases at V and 6 bases at J, with 18 bases between the two ends. This CDR3 comprises 15 residues. The CDR3 nucleotides are TGTGCCAGTAGTATGGCTTGGGGGGACGCTGGCGAGCAGTACTTC. It specifies CASSMAWGDAGEQYF.

This clone has only a few counts. The CDR3 sequence is CASSQNRDSNQPQHF. In nucleotides, the CDR3 is TGTGCCAGCAGTCAGAACAGAGATAGCAATCAGCCCCAGCATTTT. V is TRBV6-5 and J is TRBJ1-5; unclear D gene. There are 15 residues in the CDR3. The V gene's germline CDR1 is MNHEY and CDR2 SVGAGI. Trimming removed 5 bases from V and 0 bases from J, with 11 bases in between.

This chain joins TRBV7-8 and TRBJ1-3, with D tentatively TRBD1 (5 bases). This CDR3 is 16 amino acids long. The germline V and J ends were trimmed by 5 bases and 2 bases, with 16 bases remaining between them. The V gene's germline CDR1 is SGHVS and CDR2 FQNEAQ. The CDR3 DNA is TGTGCCAGCAGCCCCCGGGACCCGGGGGCTGGAAACACCATATATTTT. This encodes CASSPRDPGAGNTIYF.

The chain employs TRBV5-1 and TRBJ1-1, with 8 nucleotides matching TRBD1. Germline V gene sequence: CDR1 SGHRS, CDR2 YFSETQ. The CDR3 extends over 16 amino acids. V dropped 0 bases and J dropped 0; count of bases not matched to a gene: 4. CDR3 residues: CASSLGWTGLNTEAFF. In DNA form, the CDR3 reads TGCGCCAGCAGCTTGGGCTGGACAGGGTTGAACACTGAAGCTTTCTTT.

The chain links TRBV2 to TRBJ1-5; 7 nucleotides line up with TRBD1. CDR1 is SNHLY, CDR2 FYNNEI, per germline. V trimming: 7 bases; J trimming: 7 bases; junction bases outside the gene matches: 7. The CDR3 has 13 residues. The CDR3 coding sequence is TGTGCCAGCACTTCGACAGGGTGGCAGCCCCAGCATTTT. It codes for CASTSTGWQPQHF.

This sequence joins TRBV4-3 and TRBJ2-3; 12 bases line up with TRBD2. CDR3 length equals 17 residues. Germline-derived CDR1 and CDR2 are LGHNA and YSLEER. The ends lost 3 bases at V and 7 bases at J; junction bases unmatched: 11. The CDR3 sequence is CASSQGRVGTSGHTQYF. CDR3 coding DNA: TGCGCCAGCAGCCAGGGGAGGGTCGGGACTAGCGGGCATACGCAGTATTTT.

The genes are TRBV7-9 and TRBJ2-1; D gene uncertain. V lost 5 bases and J 8 bases, leaving 16 bases between the germline ends. CDR1 and CDR2 from the germline V gene are SEHNR and FQNEAQ (reference sequence). CDR3 size: 14 residues. Here the CDR3 DNA reads TGTGCCAGCAGCCCCCCCAGTAATTTCGATGAGCAGTTCTTC. It translates to CASSPPSNFDEQFF.

This clone has only a few counts. This chain links TRBV7-2 with TRBJ1-2; D remains unclear. The CDR3 runs 13 residues. Germline CDR1 is SGHTA and CDR2 is FQGNSA. Trimming removed 2 bases from V and 6 bases from J, with 10 bases in between. The CDR3 DNA is TGTGCCAGCAGCTTATCTGTGACAAATGGCTACACCTTC. Protein: CASSLSVTNGYTF.

The J gene is TRBJ2-1, the V gene TRBV4-1, with D perhaps TRBD1 (5 bases). The V and J ends lost 2 bases and 6 bases respectively, with 17 bases between them. Germline CDR1 and CDR2: MGHRA and YSYEKL. There are 16 residues in the CDR3. The CDR3 sequence is CASSQFPGQGPNEQFF. In DNA form, the CDR3 reads TGCGCCAGCAGCCAATTCCCAGGGCAGGGCCCCAATGAGCAGTTCTTC.

The chain combines TRBV27 with TRBJ1-1; D not certain. Trimming pared 8 bases from V and 3 bases from J, leaving 16 bases between. This CDR3 has 14 amino acids. The germline V gene encodes CDR1 MNHEY and CDR2 SMNVEV (reference sequence). CDR3 region: CASSLRSSYTEAFF. CDR3 in DNA: TGTGCCAGCTCGTTACGGTCCTCTTACACTGAAGCTTTCTTT.

The sample holds one count of this clone. This sequence joins TRBV11-2 and TRBJ1-1; possibly TRBD1 for D (5 bases). CDR1 and CDR2 (germline): SGHAT, FQNNGV. This CDR3 has 13 amino acids. Between the trimmed V and J ends, which lost 8 bases and 5 bases, there was a span of 15 bases. Written as DNA, the CDR3 is TGTGCCAGCGGACAAGCCCGGGGGACTGAAGCTTTCTTT. Protein: CASGQARGTEAFF. The whole variable domain, remainder taken from reference TRBV11-2 and TRBJ1-1, is EAGVAQSPRYKIIEKRQSVAFWCNPISGHATLYWYQQILGQGPKLLIQFQNNGVVDDSQLPKDRFSAERLKGVDSTLKIQPAKLEDSAVYLCASGQARGTEAFFGQGTRLTVV.

The chain recombines TRBV7-3 with TRBJ2-1, with a possible D match to TRBD1 (6 bases). Germline assignment: CDR1 SGHTA and CDR2 FQGTGA. This CDR3 is built from 14 residues. V was shortened by 5 bases and J by 1 base, with 9 bases between the two germline ends. The DNA of the CDR3 is TGTGCCAGCAGCCCGGACAGATCCTACAATGAGCAGTTCTTC. Its protein product is CASSPDRSYNEQFF.

This chain connects TRBV5-1 to TRBJ1-1, with a weak D call TRBD1 (6 bases). The CDR3 runs 15 residues. Germline values: CDR1 SGHRS, CDR2 YFSETQ. V lost 7 bases and J 3 bases, leaving 19 bases between the germline ends. CDR3 in amino acids: CASFPGGSGDTEAFF. The CDR3 nucleotides read TGCGCCAGCTTCCCGGGGGGCAGTGGGGACACTGAAGCTTTCTTT.

This clone was detected only once. The chain combines TRBV2 with TRBJ1-4; 8 bases align to TRBD1. Per germline, CDR1 SNHLY and CDR2 FYNNEI. Unmatched junction bases numbered 5, after V lost 4 bases and J lost 4 bases. CDR3 length equals 15 residues. The CDR3 region is CASSVQGQDNEKLFF. Here the CDR3 DNA reads TGTGCCAGCAGTGTACAGGGACAGGATAATGAAAAACTGTTTTTT.

The V gene is TRBV28, the J gene TRBJ2-7; 13 bases match TRBD2. The CDR3 is 16 amino acids. Per germline, CDR1 MDHEN and CDR2 SYDVKM. The junction had 8 bases not matched to a gene; V was cut back by 4 bases and J by 5 bases. The CDR3 nucleotides are TGTGCCAGCAGTTCCATCGGGACTAGCGGGAAAAACGAGCAGTACTTC. It specifies CASSSIGTSGKNEQYF.